The T cell receptor (beta chain) under discussion was sequenced for a study of blood T cell repertoires in COVID-19. Per the study methods: Quantification of nucleated cells was approximated via reference gene primer amplification. Profiling relied on immunoSEQ multiplex PCR, and the TCRdb table lists in-frame clones only, not all of them. V, J and clone size derive from that table, while D and trimming were established from the DNA sequence. The profile shows hundreds of thousands of clones, around 85% of them singletons. This TCR came from a woman under 30 with acute or convalescent COVID-19. Source material: peripheral blood.

The CDR3 nucleotides read TGTGCCAGCAGCTTAGACGGGGGTTGGTACGAGCAGTACTTC. Protein product: CASSLDGGWYEQYF. This chain uses TRBV7-2 with TRBJ2-7; the D gene is possibly TRBD2 (6 bases). CDR1 and CDR2 from the germline V gene are SGHTA and FQGNSA. V was cut by 1 base and J by 4 bases, with 11 bases left in between. The CDR3 is made up of 14 amino acids.